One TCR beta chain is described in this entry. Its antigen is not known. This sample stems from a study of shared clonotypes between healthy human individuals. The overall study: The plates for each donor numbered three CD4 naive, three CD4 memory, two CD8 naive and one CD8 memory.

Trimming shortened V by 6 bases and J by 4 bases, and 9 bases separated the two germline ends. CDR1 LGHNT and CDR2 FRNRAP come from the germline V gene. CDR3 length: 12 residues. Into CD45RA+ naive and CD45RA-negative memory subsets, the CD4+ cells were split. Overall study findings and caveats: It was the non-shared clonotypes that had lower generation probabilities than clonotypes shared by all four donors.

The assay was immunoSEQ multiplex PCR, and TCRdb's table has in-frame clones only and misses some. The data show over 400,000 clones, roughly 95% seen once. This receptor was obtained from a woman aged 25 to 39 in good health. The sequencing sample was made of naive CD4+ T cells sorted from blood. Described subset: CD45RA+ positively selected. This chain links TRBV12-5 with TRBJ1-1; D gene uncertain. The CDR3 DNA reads TGTGCTAGTGGACCCGGGAGCACTGAAGCTTTCTTT. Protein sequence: CASGPGSTEAFF.